The rows below give T cell receptor beta chains drawn from one sample of a study of blood T cell repertoires in COVID-19. Sequencing used immunoSEQ multiplex PCR; TCRdb keeps in-frame clones, though not all of them. This table holds 390,000 or so clones, around nine tenths found once. Source material: PBMCs or T cells enriched from blood (not recorded which). Source of these receptors: a woman in her forties or fifties who had recovered from COVID-19. CDR3s include the opening cysteine and the closing phenylalanine or tryptophan. Fields, in order: clone size, D gene, V gene, J gene, CDR3 DNA, CDR3 protein. The D gene is left open where the match is weak. Some rows mark clone size as missing; the rest say once, few, many or name a class of expanded clone.

.,TRBD1,TRBV5-1,TRBJ2-3,TGCGCCAGCAGGACAGGGGGATTAACAGATACGCAGTATTTT,CASRTGGLTDTQYF
.,.,TRBV3-1/TRBV3-2,TRBJ2-7,TGTGCCAGCAGCCAATCGGGATCCTACGAGCAGTACTTC,CASSQSGSYEQYF
.,.,TRBV10-1,TRBJ2-5,TGCGCCAGCAGGAAAGAAGCTTCGCCCTCGGAGACCCAGTACTTC,CASRKEASPSETQYF
.,.,TRBV15,TRBJ2-1,TGTGCCACCAGCAGAGAACCGGGTATCTCCTACAATGAGCAGTTCTTC,CATSREPGISYNEQFF
.,TRBD1,TRBV5-6,TRBJ1-5,TGTGCCAGCAGCCCCGGGACAGGGGACAATCAGCCCCAGCATTTT,CASSPGTGDNQPQHF
.,.,TRBV6-5,TRBJ1-1,TGTGCCAGCAAATATGGCACGGGGGGGACTGAAGCTTTCTTT,CASKYGTGGTEAFF
few,.,TRBV5-8,TRBJ1-1,TGTGCCAGCAGCTCACACGATGAAGCTTTCTTT,CASSSHDEAFF
.,TRBD1,TRBV18,TRBJ1-1,TGTGCCAGCTCACCCCCGACAGGGGCAAGGATCGCTGAAGCTTTCTTT,CASSPPTGARIAEAFF
.,TRBD1,TRBV7-9,TRBJ1-1,TGTGCCAGCAGCTTAGGGACAGGGAGGTCAGCTTTCTTT,CASSLGTGRSAFF
.,.,TRBV19,TRBJ1-1,TGTGCCAGTAGTATCCAGGGGCAAAGGGCTGAAGCTTTCTTT,CASSIQGQRAEAFF
.,.,TRBV29-1,TRBJ1-2,TGCAGCGTTGAAGCAGGGCGGGGTGGCTACACCTTC,CSVEAGRGGYTF
.,TRBD1,TRBV2,TRBJ2-5,TGTGCCAGCAGCGACAGGGGGATGACCCAGTACTTC,CASSDRGMTQYF
.,.,TRBV4-1,TRBJ1-1,TGCGCCAGCAGCCAAGGTCCGGGGGGGAACACTGAAGCTTTCTTT,CASSQGPGGNTEAFF
.,.,TRBV2,TRBJ2-4,TGTGCCAGCAGAGAGACTGGAAACATTCAGTACTTC,CASRETGNIQYF
once,.,TRBV14,TRBJ2-1,TGTGCCAGCAGCCTCGTTGGGGCAGGAAACTACAATGAGCAGTTCTTC,CASSLVGAGNYNEQFF
.,.,TRBV3-1/TRBV3-2,TRBJ2-7,TGTGCCAGCAGCCAAGGGCTTCAGGGGAAGTACGAGCAGTACTTC,CASSQGLQGKYEQYF
.,TRBD2,TRBV6-6,TRBJ2-7,TGTGCCAGCAGTCCCCGACGGAGCGGGGGGGACTCCTACGAGCAGTACTTC,CASSPRRSGGDSYEQYF
.,TRBD1,TRBV3-1/TRBV3-2,TRBJ1-2,TGTGCCAGCAGCCAAGACGGGACAGGCTATGGCTACACCTTC,CASSQDGTGYGYTF
.,TRBD1,TRBV10-3,TRBJ2-3,TGTGCCATCAGTGAAGGGACAGGGGTTATTACAGATACGCAGTATTTT,CAISEGTGVITDTQYF
.,TRBD2,TRBV11-3,TRBJ2-1,TGTGCCAGCAGCTCGGGACTAGCGGGACCAAGGAATGAGCAGTTCTTC,CASSSGLAGPRNEQFF
.,.,TRBV5-4,TRBJ2-1,TGTGCCAGCAGCTTGGGCCTCCGGGAGCAGTTCTTC,CASSLGLREQFF
.,.,TRBV5-1,TRBJ2-7,TGCGCCAGCAGCCCGGAGGCCCCCTCCTACGAGCAGTACTTC,CASSPEAPSYEQYF
.,.,TRBV27,TRBJ2-7,TGTGCCAGCAGCTACGGGGAGTTGCCCTACGAGCAGTACTTC,CASSYGELPYEQYF
.,.,TRBV6-2/TRBV6-3,TRBJ1-5,TGTGCCAGCAGCCGGGGGGAACTTCAGCCCCAGCATTTT,CASSRGELQPQHF
.,.,TRBV6-2/TRBV6-3,TRBJ2-7,TGTGCCAGCAGTTTCACAGAATACGAGCAGTACTTC,CASSFTEYEQYF
once,TRBD2,TRBV11-3,TRBJ2-5,TGTGCCAGCAGCCCGGGACTAGCGGGGGGGCAAGGCTGGGAGACCCAGTACTTC,CASSPGLAGGQGWETQYF
.,.,TRBV30,TRBJ1-2,TGTGCCTGGAGGGGGAGTCGGGGGAGTTACGACTACACCTTC,CAWRGSRGSYDYTF
.,.,TRBV5-5,TRBJ1-6,TGTGCCAGCAGCAAAGACAGGTCCGGGTCACCCCTCCACTTT,CASSKDRSGSPLHF
.,.,TRBV7-8,TRBJ1-2,TGTGCCAGCAGCCCGGACAGCTCGGTATATGGCTACACCTTC,CASSPDSSVYGYTF
once,TRBD1,TRBV10-3,TRBJ1-2,TGTGCCATCAGTGGGGGGACAGAAACAAACTATGGCTACACCTTC,CAISGGTETNYGYTF
.,.,TRBV7-8,TRBJ2-2,TGTGCCAGCTCGGGGACTTCGAGGACCGGGGAGCTGTTTTTT,CASSGTSRTGELFF
.,.,TRBV5-6,TRBJ2-3,TGTGCCAGCAGCTACGCGTCCGATACGCAGTATTTT,CASSYASDTQYF
.,.,TRBV6-1,TRBJ1-2,TGTGCCAGCAGTGAATTCGGGGGTTTTAGTGGCTACACCTTC,CASSEFGGFSGYTF
once,.,TRBV28,TRBJ2-1,TGTGCCAGCGACTCCCCTTGGCCGTACAATGAGCAGTTCTTC,CASDSPWPYNEQFF
.,.,TRBV7-2,TRBJ1-3,TGTGCCAGCAGCTTCAGGGCTGGAAACACCATATATTTT,CASSFRAGNTIYF
once,.,TRBV5-1,TRBJ1-4,TGCGCCAGCAGCTTGGGGGCTCCTAATGAAAAACTGTTTTTT,CASSLGAPNEKLFF
.,TRBD1,TRBV6-1,TRBJ1-1,TGTGCCAGCAGTGACGCCTCTCGGACAGGGCTTGCTTTCTTT,CASSDASRTGLAFF
few,.,TRBV29-1,TRBJ1-2,TGCAGCGTTGAAGTCAGCCGGGGGGGCTACACCTTC,CSVEVSRGGYTF
.,TRBD1,TRBV20-1,TRBJ1-2,TGCAGTGCTAGTCCCCGGGACAGAAGGGATGGCTACACCTTC,CSASPRDRRDGYTF
.,.,TRBV27,TRBJ1-1,TGTGCCAGCAGTCCGAACTCACGTGGGGGAGGAGCTTTCTTT,CASSPNSRGGGAFF
.,.,TRBV2,TRBJ1-3,TGTGCCAGCAGTGAAGTTTGGGGCCTCTACTCTGGAAACACCATATATTTT,CASSEVWGLYSGNTIYF
.,.,TRBV10-3,TRBJ1-1,TGTGCCATCAGTGAAACAGGGCTTGCCGGGGCTTTCTTT,CAISETGLAGAFF
.,.,TRBV19,TRBJ1-3,TGTGCCAGTAGGTACAGTTTCGGAAACACCATATATTTT,CASRYSFGNTIYF
.,TRBD1,TRBV9,TRBJ1-6,TGTGCCAGCAGCGTTACCGGGACAGGGCATTCACCCCTCCACTTT,CASSVTGTGHSPLHF
.,.,TRBV3-1/TRBV3-2,TRBJ1-5,TGTGTCAGCAGCCAAGGAGGTCAGCCCCAGCATTTT,CVSSQGGQPQHF
.,TRBD2,TRBV5-1,TRBJ2-7,TGCGCCAGCAGCTTGGCCGGGGGGGTAAGGTACGAGCAGTACTTC,CASSLAGGVRYEQYF
.,.,TRBV5-1,TRBJ1-1,TGCGCCACCTCAACAACCCAGGGGAACACTGAAGCTTTCTTT,CATSTTQGNTEAFF
.,.,TRBV7-9,TRBJ2-3,TGTGCCAGCAGCTTGGGAGCGTTGTTCACAGATACGCAGTATTTT,CASSLGALFTDTQYF
.,.,TRBV2,TRBJ1-6,TGTGCCAGCAGCGACACCCGTGACGGTTATTCACCCCTCCACTTT,CASSDTRDGYSPLHF
.,.,TRBV2,TRBJ1-2,TGTGCCAGCAGTGACCCCGGTGCACCAAACTATGGCTACACCTTC,CASSDPGAPNYGYTF
.,TRBD1,TRBV6-5,TRBJ1-1,TGTGCCAGCAGTCGACAGGGCGGAGACACTGAAGCTTTCTTT,CASSRQGGDTEAFF
.,.,TRBV29-1,TRBJ1-3,TGCAGCGTTGAAGAAGGCGGAGGGTCCAAATACTCTGGAAACACCATATATTTT,CSVEEGGGSKYSGNTIYF
.,TRBD1,TRBV2,TRBJ1-2,TGTGCCAGCAGCTCCCAGGGGGCTGGCTACACCTTC,CASSSQGAGYTF
.,.,TRBV12-5,TRBJ1-3,TGTGCTAGTGGTTTGGTTTTGGGAGGCGGCAGCTCTGGAAACACCATATATTTT,CASGLVLGGGSSGNTIYF
.,TRBD1,TRBV7-9,TRBJ1-4,TGTGCCAGCAGCTTAGCAAGACAGGGGGCTGAAAAACTGTTTTTT,CASSLARQGAEKLFF
.,.,TRBV10-3,TRBJ2-3,TGTGCCACGTACGCGGGGGACACACCAGATACGCAGTATTTT,CATYAGDTPDTQYF
.,.,TRBV29-1,TRBJ1-1,TGCAGCGTTGTTCTGACAGGTGACACTGAAGCTTTCTTT,CSVVLTGDTEAFF
.,.,TRBV15,TRBJ1-2,TGTGCCACCAGCAGGAGGAGAAGCAACTATGGCTACACCTTC,CATSRRRSNYGYTF
once,TRBD2,TRBV7-2,TRBJ2-1,TGTGCCAGCAGCCCGTCCAGGACTAGCTCCTACAATGAGCAGTTCTTC,CASSPSRTSSYNEQFF